The 22 T cell receptor beta chains given below trace back to one sample, sequenced in a study of cytomegalovirus exposure and HLA in healthy donors. PCR used 60 Vbeta primers and 13 Jbeta primers. Sequencing was performed with immunoSEQ multiplex PCR; in TCRdb, only in-frame clones are kept and a portion is missing. The sample includes 110,000 or so clones, 70% to 80% of them seen just once. Input material: PBMCs. The receptors stem from a man under 40 in good health and CMV-seronegative.

The chain uses TRBV13 and TRBJ1-2, with 8 bases lining up with TRBD1. This CDR3 spans 14 amino acids. The germline gives CDR1 PRHDT, CDR2 FYEKMQ (reference sequence). V was pared by 0 bases and J by 4 bases, with 1 base of the junction left unmatched. Here the CDR3 DNA reads TGTGCCAGCAGCTTAGGCAGGGGGCTCTATGGCTACACCTTC. Its translation is CASSLGRGLYGYTF.

The chain combines TRBV28 with TRBJ2-1; TRBD1 matches 12 bases. The ends lost 6 bases at V and 7 bases at J; junction bases unmatched: 4. The CDR3 totals 14 residues. Per germline, CDR1 MDHEN and CDR2 SYDVKM. The CDR3 nucleotides read TGTGCCAGCAGGGGACAGGGGGCACGGAATGAGCAGTTCTTC. Its translation: CASRGQGARNEQFF.

This sequence joins TRBV11-3 and TRBJ1-1; D call uncertain. V was trimmed by 3 bases and J by 3 bases, leaving 11 bases between them. Germline assignment: CDR1 SGHNT and CDR2 YENEEA. This CDR3 has 14 residues. CDR3 in DNA: TGTGCCAGCAGCTTTTCCGGGAGAGACACTGAAGCTTTCTTT. Residues: CASSFSGRDTEAFF.

The J gene is TRBJ2-1, the V gene TRBV7-9; TRBD2 matches at 7 bases. Trimming took 4 bases from V and 5 from J; bases not matched to a gene: 14. Germline V gene data show CDR1 as SEHNR and CDR2 as FQNEAQ (reference sequence). The CDR3 has 17 residues. The CDR3, as DNA: TGTGCCAGCAGCTCCGGTCCGGGACTAAAGCAGGACAATGAGCAGTTCTTC. The encoded protein is CASSSGPGLKQDNEQFF.

This rearrangement joins TRBV28 to TRBJ2-7, with D tentatively TRBD2 (6 bases). The V end was cut by 6 bases, the J end by 5 bases, with 14 bases between. Germline CDR1 is MDHEN and CDR2 is SYDVKM. CDR3 size: 13 residues. The CDR3 spells CASRPGGGDEQYF. Written as DNA, the CDR3 is TGTGCCAGCAGGCCGGGTGGCGGGGACGAGCAGTACTTC.

This clone was found once. J is TRBJ2-2 and V is TRBV11-2; the match to TRBD2 covers 9 bases. The V gene's germline CDR1 is SGHAT and CDR2 FQNNGV. The CDR3 totals 18 residues. The junction had 9 bases not matched to a gene; V was cut back by 1 base and J by 3 bases. CDR3 bases: TGTGCCAGCAGCTTAGTTCTTAGCGGGAGTCAGCACACCGGGGAGCTGTTTTTT. It is translated as CASSLVLSGSQHTGELFF.

V gene TRBV5-4 combines with J gene TRBJ1-1; D is ambiguous. The CDR3 consists of 14 residues. Germline CDR1 is SGHNT and CDR2 is YYREEE (reference sequence). V lost 4 bases and J lost 4, with 14 bases in between. CDR3: CASSLEQWVTEAFF. In DNA, the CDR3 is TGTGCCAGCAGCCTCGAACAGTGGGTCACTGAAGCTTTCTTT.

The CDR3, as DNA: TGTGCCAGCAGTGGCTACAGGGGGCGCGGCACCGGGGAGCTGTTTTTT. Protein: CASSGYRGRGTGELFF. The V call is TRBV6-1, the J call TRBJ2-2, with TRBD1 matching over 9 bases. Germline V lookup: CDR1 MNHNS, CDR2 SASEGT. V shed 4 bases and J 4 bases; nucleotides not matched to a gene: 7. This CDR3 is built from 16 residues.

The chain employs TRBV5-1 and TRBJ2-7; 12 nucleotides align to TRBD1. The CDR3 contains 14 residues. The ends lost 4 bases at V and 5 bases at J; junction bases unmatched: 4. In germline, CDR1 is SGHRS, CDR2 YFSETQ. The CDR3: CASSLGTGGNEQYF. CDR3 DNA: TGCGCCAGCAGCCTCGGGACAGGGGGCAACGAGCAGTACTTC.

The chain carries TRBV6-5 and TRBJ1-1; weak D call: TRBD1 (6 bases). In germline, CDR1 is MNHEY, CDR2 SVGAGI. This CDR3 comprises 15 residues. Trimming shortened V by 2 bases and J by 3 bases, and 13 bases separated the two germline ends. In DNA, the CDR3 is TGTGCCAGCAGTTACGGGGGGGGCACGGACACTGAAGCTTTCTTT. Translating gives CASSYGGGTDTEAFF.

To note about this clone: Other DNA sequences of this sample code for an identical CDR3. The chain carries TRBV5-4 and TRBJ2-7; 10 positions agree with TRBD2. The CDR3 has 17 residues. The germline CDR1 and CDR2 sequences are SGHNT and YYREEE (reference sequence). V was pared by 4 bases and J by 0 bases, with 10 bases of the junction left unmatched. Here the CDR3 reads CASSRGGAGGPSYEQYF. The CDR3 nucleotides are TGTGCCAGCAGCCGGGGGGGAGCGGGAGGGCCCTCCTACGAGCAGTACTTC.

The rearrangement links TRBV6-6 to TRBJ1-1; 7 bases are a match to TRBD1. The CDR3 runs 16 residues. V lost 6 bases, J lost 1 base, and 11 bases stayed unmatched. CDR1 is MNHNY, CDR2 SVGAGI, per germline (reference sequence). CDR3: CASSDPGGGGNTEAFF. In DNA, the CDR3 is TGTGCCAGCAGCGATCCAGGGGGAGGAGGGAACACTGAAGCTTTCTTT.

This sequence joins TRBV11-2 and TRBJ1-1; D is uncertain. This CDR3 spans 16 amino acids. Trimming stripped 2 bases from V and 0 bases from J, with 13 bases between. CDR1 and CDR2 (germline): SGHAT, FQNNGV. CDR3 nucleotide sequence: TGTGCCAGCAGCTTATGGGAGGGATCCATGAACACTGAAGCTTTCTTT. Encoded protein: CASSLWEGSMNTEAFF.

The gene calls are TRBV11-2 and TRBJ1-2, with TRBD1 as a possible D gene (6 bases). In germline, CDR1 is SGHAT, CDR2 FQNNGV. The CDR3 runs to 15 residues. V was shortened by 5 bases and J by 0 bases, with 13 bases between the two germline ends. CDR3 sequence: CASSELGHSNYGYTF. DNA for the CDR3: TGTGCCAGCAGCGAACTGGGACACTCTAACTATGGCTACACCTTC.

J is TRBJ2-3 and V is TRBV5-1; TRBD1 matches at 8 bases. Germline trimming cut 5 bases from V and 4 bases from J; bases unmatched to any gene: 3. This CDR3 has 13 amino acids. Germline V lookup: CDR1 SGHRS, CDR2 YFSETQ. The CDR3 DNA reads TGCGCCAGCAGGACAGGGGAGGCAGATACGCAGTATTTT. This sequence encodes CASRTGEADTQYF.

This clone was detected a few times. This chain uses TRBV4-3 with TRBJ2-1, with 11 nucleotides matching TRBD2. Germline V CDR1 and CDR2: LGHNA, YSLEER. V trimming: 0 bases; J trimming: 5 bases; junction bases outside the gene matches: 6. The length of the CDR3 is 17 residues. The CDR3 sequence: CASSQDRTSGWNNEQFF. The CDR3 DNA follows: TGCGCCAGCAGCCAAGACCGGACTAGCGGGTGGAACAATGAGCAGTTCTTC.

This clone was observed a few times. The chain has TRBV5-1 and TRBJ2-3, with TRBD2 matching 12 bases. J lost 6 bases, V lost 0 bases, and 5 bases had no gene match. The CDR3 consists of 16 residues. Germline lookup yields CDR1 SGHRS and CDR2 YFSETQ. CDR3 residues: CASSLVPSGGVDTQYF. The CDR3 DNA is TGCGCCAGCAGCTTGGTCCCTAGCGGGGGGGTGGATACGCAGTATTTT.

This clone was observed a single time. The V gene is TRBV6-5, the J gene TRBJ2-7, with D hard to call. Germline CDR1 and CDR2: MNHEY and SVGAGI. The CDR3 contains 13 residues. Trimming pared 8 bases from V and 2 bases from J, leaving 13 bases between. The CDR3: CASGMLRAYEQYF. In DNA form, the CDR3 reads TGTGCCAGCGGTATGCTGAGAGCCTACGAGCAGTACTTC.

This chain uses TRBV29-1 with TRBJ2-5; 7 bases are a match to TRBD2. V trimming: 1 base; J trimming: 5 bases; junction bases outside the gene matches: 10. CDR3 length equals 15 residues. Germline V CDR1 and CDR2: SQVTM, ANQGSEA. CDR3 sequence: CSVEGDREGRETQYF. CDR3 nucleotides: TGCAGCGTTGAAGGGGATAGGGAGGGGCGGGAGACCCAGTACTTC.

The chain employs TRBV7-6 and TRBJ2-3, with TRBD1 matching over 7 bases. Germline CDR1 is SGHVS and CDR2 is FNYEAQ. This CDR3 is 14 amino acids long. The V gene end was trimmed by 4 bases and the J gene end by 3 bases; junction bases not matched to a gene: 4. The CDR3 here is CASSSDRATDTQYF. In DNA form, the CDR3 reads TGTGCCAGCAGCTCAGACAGGGCTACAGATACGCAGTATTTT. Variable domain in full (rest from reference TRBV7-6 and TRBJ2-3): GAGVSQSPRYKVTKRGQDVALRCDPISGHVSLYWYRQALGQGPEFLTYFNYEAQQDKSGLPNDRFSAERPEGSISTLTIQRTEQRDSAMYRCASSSDRATDTQYFGPGTRLTVL.

The CDR3 spells CASSLASRLAEPYEQYF. As DNA, the CDR3 is TGTGCCAGCAGCTTAGCGAGTCGACTAGCGGAGCCCTACGAGCAGTACTTC. The chain couples TRBV7-6 to TRBJ2-7, with 9 bases fitting TRBD2. CDR1 SGHVS and CDR2 FNYEAQ come from the germline V gene. This CDR3 comprises 17 residues. J was trimmed by 2 bases and V by 0 bases; bases with no gene match: 8.

This chain joins TRBV7-2 and TRBJ2-5; TRBD2 matches 9 bases. Unmatched junction bases numbered 9, after V lost 5 bases and J lost 2 bases. This CDR3 is 16 amino acids long. Germline V CDR1 and CDR2: SGHTA, FQGNSA. CDR3 nucleotide sequence: TGTGCCAGCAGCCTAATAGCGGGGGCCACACAAGAGACCCAGTACTTC. Protein product: CASSLIAGATQETQYF.